This TCR beta chain derives from a study of blood T cell repertoires in COVID-19. As for the study in general: Italy, Spain and the United States were the sources of the convalescent and acute COVID-19 samples. In each case, the material was cDNA or gDNA derived from T cells, B-cell-depleted T cells, or PBMCs.

As handled by the study authors: The authors estimated nucleated cell counts from reference gene primer amplification. Assay used: immunoSEQ multiplex PCR; TCRdb lists only in-frame clones, some missing. Clone size and the V and J calls come from that table; the DNA yielded D and trimming. Seen here are under 450,000 clones, about four fifths observed once, and the top ten hold more than 1%. V was clipped by 1 base and J by 9 bases; unmatched bases: 8. This CDR3 has 15 amino acids. Germline-derived CDR1 and CDR2 are SGHNT and YYREEE (reference sequence). Sequencing used peripheral blood. The gene calls are TRBV5-4 and TRBJ2-1; 9 positions agree with TRBD2. The receptor's source is a human donor with acute or convalescent COVID-19. The donor label of this sample is uncertain. The CDR3 DNA reads TGTGCCAGCAGCTTGTGGGTAGCGGGAGAAGGTGAGCAGTTCTTC. Residues: CASSLWVAGEGEQFF. Full variable domain (missing parts from reference TRBV5-4 and TRBJ2-1): ETGVTQSPTHLIKTRGQQVTLRCSSQSGHNTVSWYQQALGQGPQFIFQYYREEENGRGNFPPRFSGLQFPNYSSELNVNALELDDSALYLCASSLWVAGEGEQFFGPGTRLTVL.